The 30 T cell receptor beta chains listed next were all sequenced from one sample in a study of blood T cell repertoires in COVID-19 (dated by TCRdb to about 2020). Receptor amplification or capture employed the immunoSEQ multiplex PCR assay. TCRdb re-hosts the immuneACCESS table, in-frame sequences only. Its copies lack some clones; in the studies checked, an unresolved V gene accounts for under half of them, and the cause for the rest is not known. The table for this sample lists some 97,000 clones; around 88% of them were counted only once. Approximately 5% of the sample lies in the top ten. Input material: peripheral blood. All receptors come from a human donor in a cohort sampled during active COVID-19.

This chain links TRBV6-6 with TRBJ1-1; D unresolved. There are 12 residues in the CDR3. Germline V lookup: CDR1 MNHNY, CDR2 SVGAGI (reference sequence). Trimming stripped 6 bases from V and 11 bases from J, with 16 bases between. Here the CDR3 reads CASSSGNERAFF. The CDR3 DNA reads as TGTGCCAGCAGCTCCGGGAACGAGAGGGCTTTCTTT.

The chain uses TRBV9 and TRBJ1-6, with D tentatively TRBD1 (5 bases). V was shortened by 6 bases and J by 4 bases, with 11 bases between the two germline ends. CDR1 and CDR2 (germline): SGDLS, YYNGEE. The CDR3 has 14 residues. CDR3 amino acids: CASMSGQYNSPLHF. CDR3 sequence (DNA): TGTGCCAGCATGTCAGGGCAATATAATTCACCCCTCCACTTT.

V is TRBV12-3 or TRBV12-4 and J is TRBJ2-7, with 8 bases lining up with TRBD2. V lost 6 bases and J lost 7; bases outside the gene matches: 5. The CDR3 has 12 residues. The chain's CDR3 is CASSGLAWEQYF. Here the CDR3 DNA reads TGTGCCAGCAGCGGACTAGCATGGGAGCAGTACTTC.

The V gene is TRBV28, the J gene TRBJ1-3; D remains unclear. V was trimmed by 3 bases and J by 4 bases, leaving 13 bases between them. This CDR3 is built from 15 residues. Germline CDR1 reads MDHEN; CDR2 reads SYDVKM. The CDR3 spells CASSLAPWPGNTIYF. The CDR3, as DNA: TGTGCCAGCAGTTTGGCCCCTTGGCCAGGAAACACCATATATTTT.

V gene TRBV20-1 combines with J gene TRBJ2-7; the match to TRBD2 covers 8 bases. There are 11 residues in the CDR3. Germline loops: CDR1 DFQATT, CDR2 SNEGSKA (reference sequence). The junction had 3 bases not matched to a gene; V was cut back by 6 bases and J by 5 bases. This CDR3 reads CSAGLGHEQYF. As DNA, the CDR3 is TGCAGTGCGGGACTAGGCCACGAGCAGTACTTC.

This clone was recorded only once. This chain links TRBV19 with TRBJ1-2; D is undetermined. Germline V CDR1 and CDR2: LNHDA, SQIVND (reference sequence). V dropped 10 bases and J dropped 2 bases, with 14 bases sitting between them. The CDR3 is 13 amino acids. The CDR3 loop is CATNVGANYGYTF. The CDR3 DNA reads as TGTGCCACCAATGTAGGAGCCAACTATGGCTACACCTTC.

The chain recombines TRBV7-2 with TRBJ2-2, with D maybe TRBD2 (6 bases). This CDR3 comprises 15 residues. Germline loops: CDR1 SGHTA, CDR2 FQGNSA. Trimming stripped 5 bases from V and 6 bases from J, with 16 bases between. In nucleotides, the CDR3 is TGTGCCAGCAGCCCCCAAGGTGCGGGACCCGGGGAGCTGTTTTTT. It is translated as CASSPQGAGPGELFF.

This clone came up once. This chain connects TRBV6-4 to TRBJ2-3, with TRBD1 identical over 8 bases. Germline CDR1 reads MRHNA; CDR2 reads SNTAGT. This CDR3 contains 14 residues. The junction had 1 base not matched to a gene; V was cut back by 3 bases and J by 2 bases. The CDR3 DNA is TGTGCCAGCAGTGAGGGACAGGACACAGATACGCAGTATTTT. Its translation: CASSEGQDTDTQYF.

This rearrangement joins TRBV13 to TRBJ2-6; D gene uncertain. Germline V gene data show CDR1 as PRHDT and CDR2 as FYEKMQ (reference sequence). This CDR3 contains 14 residues. V gave up 5 bases and J gave up 0 bases, with 5 bases separating them. CDR3 nucleotides: TGTGCCAGCAGCCCCAGCTCTGGGGCCAACGTCCTGACTTTC. Encoded protein: CASSPSSGANVLTF. Using reference TRBV13 and TRBJ2-6 for the parts outside the CDR3, the full variable domain is AAGVIQSPRHLIKEKRETATLKCYPIPRHDTVYWYQQGPGQDPQFLISFYEKMQSDKGSIPDRFSAQQFSDYHSELNMSSLELGDSALYFCASSPSSGANVLTFGAGSRLTVL.

The chain recombines TRBV6-4 with TRBJ1-3; perhaps TRBD1 as D (5 bases). Germline V gives CDR1 MRHNA, CDR2 SNTAGT. CDR3 size: 13 residues. V dropped 3 bases and J dropped 7 bases, with 10 bases sitting between them. CDR3 in amino acids: CASSEGAGNTIYF. CDR3 bases: TGTGCCAGCAGTGAAGGGGCCGGCAACACCATATATTTT.

This clone was seen once. The rearrangement links TRBV12-3 or TRBV12-4 to TRBJ2-3; D not resolved. This CDR3 spans 12 amino acids. V was clipped by 5 bases and J by 2 bases, with 5 bases between them. The CDR3 DNA follows: TGTGCCAGCAGTCGACTCACAGATACGCAGTATTTT. Encoded protein: CASSRLTDTQYF.

The chain carries TRBV7-9 and TRBJ2-7; 9 bases match TRBD1. V gave up 4 bases and J gave up 5 bases; unmatched junction bases: 6. In germline, CDR1 is SEHNR, CDR2 FQNEAQ (reference sequence). The CDR3 runs to 14 residues. CDR3 protein: CASSSGDRVHEQYF. In DNA form, the CDR3 reads TGTGCCAGCAGCTCGGGGGACAGGGTACACGAGCAGTACTTC. The full variable domain, in which reference TRBV7-9 and TRBJ2-7 provide the parts outside the CDR3, is DTGVSQNPRHKITKRGQNVTFRCDPISEHNRLYWYRQTLGQGPEFLTYFQNEAQLEKSRLLSDRFSAERPKGSFSTLEIQRTEQGDSAMYLCASSSGDRVHEQYFGPGTRLTVT.

This clone was counted once. The V and J genes are TRBV9 and TRBJ2-7, with 9 bases lining up with TRBD1. The V segment lost 4 bases and the J segment 6 bases; nucleotides outside the gene matches: 20. The CDR3 totals 18 residues. Germline V gene sequence: CDR1 SGDLS, CDR2 YYNGEE. Here the CDR3 DNA reads TGTGCCAGCAGCCGCGATCCGTCCGGGACAGGGCCTTCTGGCGAGCAGTACTTC. It encodes CASSRDPSGTGPSGEQYF. Full variable domain (missing parts from reference TRBV9 and TRBJ2-7): DSGVTQTPKHLITATGQRVTLRCSPRSGDLSVYWYQQSLDQGLQFLIQYYNGEERAKGNILERFSAQQFPDLHSELNLSSLELGDSALYFCASSRDPSGTGPSGEQYFGPGTRLTVT.

This clone was counted a single time. This chain joins TRBV7-9 and TRBJ2-7; 7 bases fit TRBD2. The CDR3 covers 18 residues. Losses at the gene ends were 1 base for V and 2 bases for J; bases not matched to a gene: 14. In germline, CDR1 is SEHNR, CDR2 FQNEAQ (reference sequence). The DNA for the CDR3 is TGTGCCAGCAGCTTAGTCGGGGGACTGACTAGCCAGGCCTACGAGCAGTACTTC. Protein: CASSLVGGLTSQAYEQYF. The whole variable domain, filled in from reference TRBV7-9 and TRBJ2-7, reads DTGVSQNPRHKITKRGQNVTFRCDPISEHNRLYWYRQTLGQGPEFLTYFQNEAQLEKSRLLSDRFSAERPKGSFSTLEIQRTEQGDSAMYLCASSLVGGLTSQAYEQYFGPGTRLTVT.

The chain joins TRBV28 to TRBJ2-5; 7 bases align to TRBD2. The CDR3 contains 16 residues. V lost 5 bases, J lost 5 bases, and 14 bases stayed unmatched. The germline V gene has CDR1 MDHEN and CDR2 SYDVKM. Here the CDR3 DNA reads TGTGCCAGCAGTCCTATAAGTGGGACTAAGGCCGAGACCCAGTACTTC. Translated, it gives CASSPISGTKAETQYF.

In its sample, this clone was seen a few times. This chain links TRBV15 with TRBJ2-4; 11 bases align to TRBD1. The CDR3 is made up of 16 amino acids. Trimming removed 0 bases from V and 8 bases from J; junction bases left unmatched: 6. Germline CDR1 is LNHNV and CDR2 is YYDKDF (reference sequence). The CDR3 bases are TGTGCCACCAGCAGAGATTCAGGGACAGGGGGGGACATTCAGTACTTC. It translates to CATSRDSGTGGDIQYF. Full variable domain (missing parts from reference TRBV15 and TRBJ2-4): DAMVIQNPRYQVTQFGKPVTLSCSQTLNHNVMYWYQQKSSQAPKLLFHYYDKDFNNEADTPDNFQSRRPNTSFCFLDIRSPGLGDTAMYLCATSRDSGTGGDIQYFGAGTRLSVL.

The V gene is TRBV6-1, the J gene TRBJ1-2; D remains ambiguous. The CDR3 has 15 amino acids. V lost 3 bases and J 4 bases, leaving 15 bases between the germline ends. In germline, CDR1 is MNHNS, CDR2 SASEGT. CDR3 DNA sequence: TGTGCCAGCAGTGAGGTCGGAGCCTTGTTCTATGGCTACACCTTC. It encodes CASSEVGALFYGYTF.

The genes are TRBV5-1 and TRBJ2-2; tentative D call: TRBD2 (5 bases). Trimming shortened V by 3 bases and J by 4 bases, and 10 bases separated the two germline ends. The CDR3 length is 14 residues. Germline V gives CDR1 SGHRS, CDR2 YFSETQ. CDR3 sequence (DNA): TGCGCCAGCAGCTATATAGCGTCCACCGGGGAGCTGTTTTTT. Its protein is CASSYIASTGELFF.

The chain is built from TRBV7-9 and TRBJ2-1; D perhaps matches TRBD2 (5 bases). The CDR3 runs 14 residues. Germline CDR1 reads SEHNR; CDR2 reads FQNEAQ (reference sequence). V dropped 6 bases and J dropped 6 bases, with 15 bases sitting between them. The CDR3 protein is CASRSPGLGNEQFF. The CDR3 DNA follows: TGTGCCAGCAGGTCTCCGGGGTTAGGCAATGAGCAGTTCTTC.

This chain links TRBV6-5 with TRBJ1-2, with 7 positions matching TRBD1. The CDR3 loop spans 14 amino acids. The germline CDR1 and CDR2 sequences are MNHEY and SVGAGI. The V segment lost 7 bases and the J segment 3 bases; nucleotides outside the gene matches: 8. For the CDR3, the DNA is TGTGCCAGCACCTCGAGGGGGCAGGACTATGGCTACACCTTC. Its protein product is CASTSRGQDYGYTF.

V is TRBV5-6 and J is TRBJ1-1; D is unclear. This CDR3 has 14 amino acids. Germline assignment: CDR1 SGHDT and CDR2 YYEEEE. Trimming pared 4 bases from V and 4 bases from J, leaving 14 bases between. In DNA form, the CDR3 reads TGTGCCAGCAGCCGGGGTTGGGTGGGCACTGAAGCTTTCTTT. The encoded protein is CASSRGWVGTEAFF.

The chain carries TRBV18 and TRBJ2-3, with 9 positions matching TRBD1. The CDR3 is 17 residues long. The germline V gene encodes CDR1 KGHSH and CDR2 LQKENI. V lost 3 bases and J lost 2; bases outside the gene matches: 9. CDR3 sequence (DNA): TGTGCCAGCTCACCCGTCAACAGGGGGCCATTCACAGATACGCAGTATTTT. It is translated as CASSPVNRGPFTDTQYF.

This chain uses TRBV6-5 with TRBJ1-5, with 8 bases fitting TRBD1. CDR3 length: 14 residues. Trimming cost V 6 bases and J 6 bases; bases outside gene matches: 7. CDR1 MNHEY and CDR2 SVGAGI come from the germline V gene. This CDR3 reads CASSTPGGSQPQHF. For the CDR3, the DNA is TGTGCCAGCAGCACTCCAGGGGGCAGTCAGCCCCAGCATTTT.

The gene calls are TRBV10-3 and TRBJ2-3; the D gene is possibly TRBD1 (5 bases). With 10 bases removed from V and 3 bases from J, the gap between germline ends came to 14 bases. The CDR3 runs 13 residues. The V gene's germline CDR1 is ENHRY and CDR2 SYGVKD. The CDR3 loop reads CATDSQGTDTQYF. DNA for the CDR3: TGTGCCACCGACAGTCAAGGTACAGATACGCAGTATTTT.

CDR3 in DNA: TGTGCCAGCAGCCTTGGACGGGCCTCCGGGGGTGAGCAGTACTTC. Its protein product is CASSLGRASGGEQYF. This rearrangement joins TRBV7-9 to TRBJ2-7, with D tentatively TRBD2 (6 bases). CDR1 and CDR2 from the germline V gene are SEHNR and FQNEAQ (reference sequence). Trimming cost V 5 bases and J 7 bases, with 21 bases left between them. This CDR3 comprises 15 residues. The full variable domain, completed using reference TRBV7-9 and TRBJ2-7, is DTGVSQNPRHKITKRGQNVTFRCDPISEHNRLYWYRQTLGQGPEFLTYFQNEAQLEKSRLLSDRFSAERPKGSFSTLEIQRTEQGDSAMYLCASSLGRASGGEQYFGPGTRLTVT.

V is TRBV7-3 and J is TRBJ1-1; a weak D match, TRBD1 (6 bases). The CDR3 runs to 15 residues. The V gene's germline CDR1 is SGHTA and CDR2 FQGTGA. V lost 2 bases and J 1 base, leaving 11 bases between the germline ends. CDR3 loop: CASSLGPGQNTEAFF. The CDR3 DNA sequence: TGTGCCAGCAGCTTAGGGCCGGGACAGAACACTGAAGCTTTCTTT.

V is TRBV19 and J is TRBJ2-5; 8 bases match TRBD2. CDR1 and CDR2 (germline): LNHDA, SQIVND (reference sequence). With V trimmed by 7 bases and J by 2 bases, 3 bases remained unmatched. CDR3 length: 13 residues. The CDR3 nucleotides are TGTGCCAGTACCCGCGGGAGGCAAGAGACCCAGTACTTC. Its protein product is CASTRGRQETQYF.

The CDR3 sequence is CASSQNGGYEQYF. CDR3 nucleotides: TGTGCCAGCAGCCAAAACGGGGGCTACGAGCAGTACTTC. The rearrangement joins TRBV3-1 (or the pseudogene TRBV3-2) to TRBJ2-7; a possible D gene is TRBD2 (6 bases). Trimming pared 2 bases from V and 3 bases from J, leaving 8 bases between. Germline-derived CDR1 and CDR2 are LGHDT and YNNKEL (reference sequence). This CDR3 spans 13 amino acids.

The rearrangement uses TRBV19 and TRBJ2-5, with D perhaps matching TRBD2 (6 bases). This CDR3 has 16 residues. Trimming pared 5 bases from V and 4 bases from J, leaving 20 bases between. Germline CDR1 reads LNHDA; CDR2 reads SQIVND (reference sequence). The CDR3 here is CASSLSGGRLGETQYF. CDR3 bases: TGTGCCAGTAGTCTAAGCGGAGGGAGGTTGGGAGAGACCCAGTACTTC. The whole variable domain, filled in from reference TRBV19 and TRBJ2-5, reads DGGITQSPKYLFRKEGQNVTLSCEQNLNHDAMYWYRQDPGQGLRLIYYSQIVNDFQKGDIAEGYSVSREKKESFPLTVTSAQKNPTAFYLCASSLSGGRLGETQYFGPGTRLLVL.

J is TRBJ2-1 and V is TRBV4-2; 9 bases align to TRBD2. The J segment lost 10 bases and the V segment lost 1 base, leaving 17 bases of the junction unmatched. The CDR3 runs 18 residues. CDR1 LGHNA and CDR2 YNFKEQ come from the germline V gene. This CDR3 reads CASSQVLPGLARPREQFF. In DNA form, the CDR3 reads TGTGCCAGCAGCCAAGTCCTACCGGGACTAGCTAGGCCCCGCGAGCAGTTCTTC.